What follows are 3 T cell receptor beta chains derived from one specimen sequenced in a study of OX40 agonist ivuxolimab in advanced cancers. Repertoires were generated with immunoSEQ multiplex PCR, while TCRdb's copy carries only in-frame clones and drops some. The sample gives 20,000 to 25,000 clones, 84% of which show up once; roughly 36% is in the top ten. The starting material was CD4+ or CD8+ T cells sorted from blood, obtained in a trial of the OX40 agonist ivuxolimab. All receptors derive from an adult with an advanced solid tumor such as melanoma, head and neck, liver or kidney cancer.

The chain couples TRBV15 to TRBJ2-1; D may be TRBD2 (6 bases). Between the trimmed V and J ends, which lost 5 bases and 2 bases, there was a span of 19 bases. This CDR3 has 17 residues. CDR1 and CDR2 from the germline V gene are LNHNV and YYDKDF (reference sequence). CDR3: CATSQYRLGATYNEQFF. Written as DNA, the CDR3 is TGTGCCACCAGCCAGTACAGACTAGGAGCTACCTACAATGAGCAGTTCTTC.

The chain carries TRBV2 and TRBJ2-1; D unresolved. There are 12 residues in the CDR3. Germline CDR1 is SNHLY and CDR2 is FYNNEI. With 2 bases removed from V and 5 bases from J, the gap between germline ends came to 4 bases. DNA of the CDR3: TGTGCCAGCAGTGAATCCCACAATGAGCAGTTCTTC. Protein sequence: CASSESHNEQFF.

The chain links TRBV27 to TRBJ2-7; no definite D call. CDR1 is MNHEY and CDR2 is SMNVEV in the germline V gene (reference sequence). Trimming stripped 0 bases from V and 2 bases from J, with 8 bases between. The CDR3 has 14 residues. This chain's CDR3 is CASSLSLVAYEQYF. The CDR3, as DNA: TGTGCCAGCAGTTTATCCCTGGTCGCCTACGAGCAGTACTTC.